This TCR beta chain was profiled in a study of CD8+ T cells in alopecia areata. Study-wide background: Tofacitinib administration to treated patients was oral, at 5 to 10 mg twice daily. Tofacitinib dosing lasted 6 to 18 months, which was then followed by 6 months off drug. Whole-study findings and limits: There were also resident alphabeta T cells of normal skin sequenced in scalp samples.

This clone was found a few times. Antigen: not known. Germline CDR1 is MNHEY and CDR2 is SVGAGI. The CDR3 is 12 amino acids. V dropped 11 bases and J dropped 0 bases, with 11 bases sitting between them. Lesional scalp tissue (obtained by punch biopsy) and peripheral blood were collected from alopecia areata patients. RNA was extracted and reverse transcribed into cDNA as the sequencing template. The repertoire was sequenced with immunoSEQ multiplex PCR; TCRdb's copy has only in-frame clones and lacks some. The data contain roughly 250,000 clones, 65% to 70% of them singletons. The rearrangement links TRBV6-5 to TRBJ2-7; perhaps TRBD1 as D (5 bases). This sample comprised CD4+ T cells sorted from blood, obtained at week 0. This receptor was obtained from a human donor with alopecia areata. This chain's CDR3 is CAGSDSSYEQYF. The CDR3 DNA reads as TGTGCCGGCTCTGACAGCTCCTACGAGCAGTACTTC.